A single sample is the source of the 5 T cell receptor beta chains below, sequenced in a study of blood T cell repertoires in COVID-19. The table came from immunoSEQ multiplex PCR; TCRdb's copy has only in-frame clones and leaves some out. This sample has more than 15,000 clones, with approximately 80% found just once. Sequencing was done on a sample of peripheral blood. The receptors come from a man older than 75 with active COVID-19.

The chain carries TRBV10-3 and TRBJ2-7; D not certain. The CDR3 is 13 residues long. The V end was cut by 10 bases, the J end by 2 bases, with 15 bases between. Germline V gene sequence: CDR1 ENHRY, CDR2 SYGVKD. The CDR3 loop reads CATSGGSTYEQYF. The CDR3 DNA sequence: TGTGCCACATCAGGTGGCTCGACCTACGAGCAGTACTTC.

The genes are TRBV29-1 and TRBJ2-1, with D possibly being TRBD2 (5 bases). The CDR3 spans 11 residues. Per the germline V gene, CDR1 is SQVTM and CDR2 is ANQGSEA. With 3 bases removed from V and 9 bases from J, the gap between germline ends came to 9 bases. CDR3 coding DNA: TGCAGCGTTGAGAGGGTCGGTGAGCAGTTCTTC. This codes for CSVERVGEQFF.

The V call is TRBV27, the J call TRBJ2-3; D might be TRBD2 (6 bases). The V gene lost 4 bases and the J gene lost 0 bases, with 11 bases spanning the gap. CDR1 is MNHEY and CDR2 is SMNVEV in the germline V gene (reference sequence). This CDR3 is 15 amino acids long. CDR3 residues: CASSSPGGSTDTQYF. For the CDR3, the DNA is TGTGCCAGCAGTTCCCCCGGGGGTAGCACAGATACGCAGTATTTT.

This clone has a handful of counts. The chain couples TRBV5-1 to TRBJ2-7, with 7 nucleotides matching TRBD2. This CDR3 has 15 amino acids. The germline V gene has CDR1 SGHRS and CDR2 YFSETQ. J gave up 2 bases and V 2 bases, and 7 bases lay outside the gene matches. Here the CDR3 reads CASSLILGRAYEQYF. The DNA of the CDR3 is TGCGCCAGCAGCTTAATACTGGGGAGGGCCTACGAGCAGTACTTC.

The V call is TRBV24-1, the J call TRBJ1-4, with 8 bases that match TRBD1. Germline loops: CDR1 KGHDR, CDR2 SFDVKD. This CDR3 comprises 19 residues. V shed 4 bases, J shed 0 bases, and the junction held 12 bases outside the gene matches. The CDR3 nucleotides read TGTGCCACCAGTGACTCCCTGACAGGGGTAAAGGCAACTAATGAAAAACTGTTTTTT. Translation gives CATSDSLTGVKATNEKLFF.